The entry below describes one T cell receptor (beta chain). Profiling relied on immunoSEQ multiplex PCR, and the TCRdb table lists in-frame clones only, not all of them. In the table there are tens of thousands of clones, about nine tenths of which are singletons. This specimen belongs to a study of blood T cell repertoires in COVID-19. The germline CDR1 and CDR2 sequences are LNHNV and YYDKDF (reference sequence). The CDR3 length is 13 residues. J gave up 14 bases and V 3 bases, and 7 bases lay outside the gene matches. The TCR originated in a male donor with acute or convalescent COVID-19. Material: peripheral blood. V and J are TRBV15 and TRBJ2-1, with TRBD2 matching 10 bases. The CDR3 loop reads CATSSIAGGGEFF. Here the CDR3 DNA reads TGTGCCACCAGCAGTATAGCGGGGGGAGGGGAGTTCTTC. Supplemented by reference TRBV15 and TRBJ2-1, the full variable domain reads DAMVIQNPRYQVTQFGKPVTLSCSQTLNHNVMYWYQQKSSQAPKLLFHYYDKDFNNEADTPDNFQSRRPNTSFCFLDIRSPGLGDTAMYLCATSSIAGGGEFFGPGTRLTVL.